These 21 T cell receptor beta chains were all obtained from the same sample, sequenced in a study of tumor-infiltrating lymphocytes in primary liver carcinoma (dated by TCRdb to about 2017). The sample was run on an Illumina HiSeq 2500. TCRbeta-specific cDNA was reverse-transcribed from 500 to 550 ng total RNA using a constant-region primer and ProtoScript II reverse transcriptase. The TCRbeta libraries were prepared through three rounds of nested multiplex PCR following a slightly modified ARM-PCR procedure. Each of the first two PCR rounds ran for approximately 10 cycles using multiplex TRBV1-TRBV30 forward primers together with a Cbeta reverse primer. TCRdb's own reprocessing of the public reads used fastp at Q25 and MiXCR and kept productive beta chains. Rows are combined by CDR3 protein, so each entry shows the most common genes and DNA. A total of approximately 300,000 distinct CDR3 sequences appear in this sample, less than 75% of them only once. Together, the top ten hold roughly 10% of the sample.

Blood RNA was extracted from unsorted whole blood with TRIzol reagent; germline DNA came from the DNeasy Blood & Tissue kit. The source material was peripheral blood. These receptors came from a man aged 40-49 years with primary liver carcinoma and hepatitis B virus infection.

As to this clonotype: An end of the junction differs from the germline gene, which may be a read error. The chain has TRBV30 and TRBJ1-2; possible D gene TRBD1, 6 bases. The CDR3 extends over 13 amino acids. CDR1 and CDR2 from the germline V gene are GTSNPN and SVGIG (reference sequence). This chain's CDR3 is CACPGGPYYAYTF. The CDR3 DNA reads TGTGCCTGTCCCGGGGGGCCGTACTATGCCTACACCTTC.

Details on this clonotype: Because the CDR3's place on the DNA is in doubt, the DNA is left out and the CDR3 is given as listed by TCRdb. The chain carries TRBV4-3 and TRBJ1-2; the listed D gene, TRBD1, was not tested against the DNA. Germline V gene data show CDR1 as LGHNA and CDR2 as YSLEER. The CDR3 sequence runs 16 residues, both termini included. The CDR3 spells CPSSQERDGAIYGCTF.

As to this clonotype: A much more abundant neighbour one base away suggests this may be a read error. V is TRBV6-1 and J is TRBJ2-7; D is possibly TRBD1 or TRBD2 (6 bases each). Germline loops: CDR1 MNHNS, CDR2 SASEGT. Between the trimmed V and J ends, which lost 5 bases and 5 bases, there was a span of 22 bases. This CDR3 is 16 amino acids long. The DNA of the CDR3 is TGTGCCAGCAGTACCCCCCGGAGGGGGAGAGCCCACGAGCAGTACTTC. Translating it yields CASSTPRRGRAHEQYF.

As concerns this clonotype: A read error may be the cause here, since a much bigger clone is one base away. This chain uses TRBV12-3 or TRBV12-4 with TRBJ2-1; D may correspond to TRBD1 or TRBD2 (6 bases each). The CDR3 has 13 residues. Trimming took off 5 bases at V and 16 bases at J, with 21 bases between the two ends. CDR3 sequence reads: CASSPLDLRGHFF. In nucleotides, the CDR3 is TGTGCCAGCAGTCCCCTCGATCTTCGGGGGCACTTCTTC.

This clonotype was picked up a small number of times. V is TRBV25-1 and J is TRBJ1-5; D is unclear. CDR1 and CDR2 (germline): MGHDK, SYGVNS. V gave up 4 bases and J gave up 6 bases, with 7 bases separating them. This CDR3 spans 12 amino acids. The CDR3 nucleotides read TGTGCCAGCAGTGGCGCCGGTCAGCCCCAGCATTTT. Amino acid sequence: CASSGAGQPQHF. Full variable domain (outside the CDR3, taken from reference TRBV25-1 and TRBJ1-5): EADIYQTPRYLVIGTGKKITLECSQTMGHDKMYWYQQDPGMELHLIHYSYGVNSTEKGDLSSESTVSRIRTEHFPLTLESARPSHTSQYLCASSGAGQPQHFGDGTRLSIL.

In regard to this clonotype: This clone may be a read error of a much larger clone one base away. The chain recombines TRBV6-1 with TRBJ1-1, with TRBD1 matching 9 bases. CDR3 length: 14 residues. Germline V gene sequence: CDR1 MNHNS, CDR2 SASEGT. With 6 bases clipped from V and 3 bases from J, the junction kept 5 bases outside the gene matches. CDR3 region: CASRAGTGHTEAFF. CDR3 coding DNA: TGTGCCAGCAGGGCCGGGACAGGGCACACTGAAGCTTTCTTT.

Concerning this clonotype itself: A read error may be the cause here, since a much bigger clone is one base away. The genes are TRBV11-2 and TRBJ2-5; a possible D gene is TRBD2 (6 bases). Germline lookup yields CDR1 SGHAT and CDR2 FQNNGV. The CDR3 is 19 residues long. The CDR3 bases are TGTGCCAGCAGCTTAGCGGGCGGGTTGGCGGGATCGGTACAAGAGGCCCAGTACTTC. Encoded protein: CASSLAGGLAGSVQEAQYF.

Regarding this clonotype: This could be a read error, since a much larger clone is one nucleotide away. The chain recombines TRBV4-1 with TRBJ1-2; 11 positions match TRBD1. Germline CDR1 MGHRA, CDR2 YSYEKL. The CDR3 loop spans 15 amino acids. The CDR3 nucleotides read TGCGCCAGCGGCCAAGAGGGGACAGGGGGAGGCGGCTACACCTTC. It codes for CASGQEGTGGGGYTF.

This chain connects TRBV14 to TRBJ2-3; D is undetermined. The J call may be incorrect, as the DNA end agrees better with TRBJ1-5. The CDR3 runs to 13 residues. From germline, CDR1 is SGHDN and CDR2 FVKESK. The CDR3 sequence: CASSQEAVPAQHF. For the CDR3, the DNA is TGTGCCAGCAGCCAAGAGGCAGTGCCTGCGCAGCATTTT.

A remark on this clonotype: A read error may explain this, as a much larger clone is one base away. The J gene is TRBJ2-2, the V gene TRBV5-1; the D is unclear. This CDR3 is built from 15 residues. V lost 2 bases and J lost 0, with 8 bases in between. The germline V gene encodes CDR1 SGHRS and CDR2 YFSETQ. CDR3 in DNA: TGCGCCAGCAGCTTTACGGATGCGAACACCGGGGAGCTGTTTTTT. Translating it yields CASSFTDANTGELFF.

A remark on this clonotype: A read error may produce the germline difference seen at one junction end. This chain links TRBV6-2 or TRBV6-3 with TRBJ2-1; a weak D match, TRBD2 (6 bases). The CDR3 is made up of 15 amino acids. From germline, CDR1 is MNHEY and CDR2 SVGEGT. The CDR3 spells CASSYPTSSYNEEFF. In DNA, the CDR3 is TGTGCCAGCAGTTACCCGACTAGTTCCTACAATGAGGAGTTCTTC.

On this clonotype itself: With a much larger clone just one base away, this may be a read error. The chain carries TRBV4-3 and TRBJ1-2; D is unresolved. The CDR3 is 15 amino acids. Germline CDR1 LGHNA, CDR2 YSLEER. Written as DNA, the CDR3 is TGCACCAGCAGCCAAGAAGGGCAGAGGGCAAGTGGCTACACCTTC. Residues: CTSSQEGQRASGYTF.

This clonotype was detected only a few times. The V gene is TRBV7-9, the J gene TRBJ2-1; D unclear. The CDR3 contains 11 residues. With 6 bases removed from V and 10 bases from J, the gap between germline ends came to 10 bases. CDR1 is SEHNR, CDR2 FQNEAQ, per germline (reference sequence). The CDR3: CASRFLEEQFF. Here the CDR3 DNA reads TGTGCCAGCAGGTTCTTGGAGGAGCAGTTCTTC.

This clonotype occurred many times. The chain employs TRBV6-1 and TRBJ2-7; 10 nucleotides agree with TRBD2. The germline V gene has CDR1 MNHNS and CDR2 SASEGT. V trimming: 4 bases; J trimming: 4 bases; junction bases outside the gene matches: 4. The CDR3 length is 14 residues. The CDR3 reads CASSALAGVYEQYF. CDR3 nucleotide sequence: TGTGCCAGCAGTGCCCTAGCGGGAGTATACGAGCAGTACTTC.

Worth noting for this clonotype: The CDR3 end shows no conserved phenylalanine or tryptophan, and so a read error is likely. The chain uses TRBV11-3 and TRBJ2-1, with a tentative D call TRBD1 (5 bases). Germline loops: CDR1 SGHNT, CDR2 YENEEA. Trimming took 2 bases from V and 0 from J, leaving 8 bases between them. This CDR3 spans 15 amino acids. As DNA, the CDR3 is TGTGCCAGCAGCTTAAGACAGTCCTCCTACAATGAGCAGTTCCTC. It encodes CASSLRQSSYNEQFL.

On this clonotype: This sequence may be a read error, since a much larger clone differs from it by one base. The chain combines TRBV4-2 with TRBJ2-1, with D hard to call. Looked up from germline, CDR1 is LGHNA and CDR2 is YNFKEQ. The CDR3 covers 13 residues. Deletions cut 2 bases from V and 7 bases from J, with 9 bases between. CDR3 in DNA: TGTGCCAGCAGCCAACTAAAGAATAATGAGCAGTTCTTC. Its translation: CASSQLKNNEQFF.

This clonotype was observed at least ten times. The J gene is TRBJ2-6, the V gene TRBV6-6, with D hard to call. CDR1 MNHNY and CDR2 SVGAGI come from the germline V gene (reference sequence). Trimming shortened V by 3 bases and J by 3 bases, and 15 bases separated the two germline ends. The CDR3 loop spans 17 amino acids. The CDR3 nucleotides read TGTGCCAGCAGTTATCCCGGTCGATCTGGTGGGGCCAACGTCCTGACTTTC. Encoded protein: CASSYPGRSGGANVLTF.

This clonotype was counted a few times. V usage is TRBV29-1 and J usage is TRBJ2-1, with D unclear. There are 12 residues in the CDR3. Germline V gene lookup returns CDR1 SQVTM and CDR2 ANQGSEA. V lost 5 bases to trimming and J lost 6 bases, with 11 bases between them. The CDR3 loop reads CSVSGQFNEQFF. DNA for the CDR3: TGCAGCGTTAGTGGTCAGTTCAATGAGCAGTTCTTC.

With regard to this clonotype: As the CDR3 is not closed by the conserved phenylalanine or tryptophan, this likely results from a read error. The gene calls are TRBV5-6 and TRBJ1-5; tentatively, D is TRBD1 (5 bases). Germline CDR1 SGHDT, CDR2 YYEEEE. The CDR3 runs to 14 residues. The CDR3 DNA follows: TGTGCCAACAGCTGGTCAGGGAGCAATCAGCCCCAGCATCTT. Its translation is CANSWSGSNQPQHL.

About this clonotype: One end of the junction is discordant with germline, which a read error may explain. The V and J genes are TRBV5-4 and TRBJ2-5; unclear D gene. Germline V gives CDR1 SGHNT, CDR2 YYREEE (reference sequence). The CDR3 spans 12 residues. The chain's CDR3 is CTSNTDQETQYF. The CDR3 DNA reads as TGTACCAGCAATACGGACCAAGAGACCCAGTACTTC.

This clonotype was detected only once. This could be a read error, since a much larger clone is one nucleotide away. The CDR3 ends on some other residue instead of the conserved phenylalanine or tryptophan, so this is likely a read error. The chain is built from TRBV29-1 and TRBJ2-3, with D possibly being TRBD1 or TRBD2 (6 bases each). The CDR3 totals 15 residues. Trimming left V 0 bases short and J 0 bases short, with 10 bases between. Germline V gene lookup returns CDR1 SQVTM and CDR2 ANQGSEA. The CDR3 loop reads CSVEDGGLSTDTQYY. CDR3 in DNA: TGCAGCGTTGAAGATGGGGGGCTGAGCACAGATACGCAGTATTAT.